A single sample is the source of the 13 T cell receptor beta chains below, sequenced in a study of neurological immune-mediated disorders. TCRdb re-derived calls from the 5' RACE reads in MiXCR, one entry per CDR3 protein. The sample has 50,000 to 65,000 distinct CDR3 sequences, about 3.5% seen once. The sequenced material came from PBMCs. These receptors all stem from a man aged 30 to 39 with multiple sclerosis.

The table lists this clonotype with many counts. The V gene is TRBV28, the J gene TRBJ2-1; D is uncertain. The CDR3 is made up of 13 amino acids. The germline V gene has CDR1 MDHEN and CDR2 SYDVKM. Between the trimmed V and J ends, which lost 2 bases and 8 bases, there was a span of 10 bases. The CDR3 nucleotides are TGTGCCAGCAGTTTACGGACGATCCATGAGCAGTTCTTC. It translates to CASSLRTIHEQFF.

This clonotype was counted at least ten times. The CDR3 DNA reads TGCAGCGTTGATTCAGGGGCGAACACTGAAGCTTTCTTT. Protein product: CSVDSGANTEAFF. The genes are TRBV29-1 and TRBJ1-1; weak D call: TRBD1 (6 bases). This CDR3 is built from 13 residues. Germline V lookup: CDR1 SQVTM, CDR2 ANQGSEA. Trimming pared 3 bases from V and 1 base from J, leaving 9 bases between.

This clonotype was counted between two and nine times. In nucleotides, the CDR3 is TGTGCCAGCTCCGCCAGAGGCGACACTGAAGCTTTCTTT. Amino acids: CASSARGDTEAFF. The chain uses TRBV12-3 or TRBV12-4 and TRBJ1-1; D is unresolved. Deletions cut 8 bases from V and 3 bases from J, with 13 bases between. The CDR3 runs 13 residues.

Ten or more counts support this clonotype. The rearrangement links TRBV7-9 to TRBJ2-7, with 9 bases fitting TRBD2. J lost 3 bases, V lost 8 bases, and 8 bases had no gene match. Germline lookup yields CDR1 SEHNR and CDR2 FQNEAQ (reference sequence). This CDR3 region has 14 residues. CDR3 nucleotide sequence: TGTGCCAGCTCACCTAGCGGGACCCTCTACGAGCAGTACTTC. Translating gives CASSPSGTLYEQYF.

This clonotype occurred many times. V usage is TRBV11-2 and J usage is TRBJ2-3; D gene ambiguous. The CDR3 has 12 amino acids. Germline assignment: CDR1 SGHAT and CDR2 FQNNGV. The V gene lost 4 bases and the J gene lost 2 bases, with 4 bases spanning the gap. DNA for the CDR3: TGTGCCAGCAGCTCACACACAGATACGCAGTATTTT. Translating gives CASSSHTDTQYF.

This clonotype showed up many times. The chain uses TRBV5-1 and TRBJ2-1; no clear D gene. The CDR3 has 15 residues. With 5 bases removed from V and 8 bases from J, the gap between germline ends came to 20 bases. Germline V gene sequence: CDR1 SGHRS, CDR2 YFSETQ. CDR3 nucleotides: TGCGCCAGCAGACCGGACGGGCAACTTAGGGATGAGCAGTTCTTC. This codes for CASRPDGQLRDEQFF.

This clonotype was observed at least ten times. The chain joins TRBV7-2 to TRBJ2-1; D remains ambiguous. Trimming removed 5 bases from V and 0 bases from J, with 11 bases in between. Germline CDR1 SGHTA, CDR2 FQGNSA. The CDR3 covers 15 residues. CDR3 region: CASSPTWVSYNEQFF. In DNA form, the CDR3 reads TGTGCCAGCAGCCCAACATGGGTCTCCTACAATGAGCAGTTCTTC.

This clonotype has at least ten counts. The chain recombines TRBV7-2 with TRBJ1-2; 9 bases align to TRBD1. Germline V gives CDR1 SGHTA, CDR2 FQGNSA. The trim removed 1 base at V and 4 bases at J, leaving 1 base unmatched. The CDR3 spans 14 residues. As DNA, the CDR3 is TGTGCCAGCAGCTTAGGACAGGGGGTCTATGGCTACACCTTC. Amino acids: CASSLGQGVYGYTF.

This clonotype was recorded many times. The gene calls are TRBV5-6 and TRBJ2-1, with D maybe TRBD1 (6 bases). CDR3 size: 15 residues. The germline V gene encodes CDR1 SGHDT and CDR2 YYEEEE. The ends were cut back, 2 bases at V and 1 base at J, with 10 bases in the middle. CDR3 in DNA: TGTGCCAGCAGCTTAGTTAGGGGGTCCTACAATGAGCAGTTCTTC. It is translated as CASSLVRGSYNEQFF.

There are many counts of this clonotype. The chain employs TRBV6-5 and TRBJ1-1, with no clear D. This CDR3 contains 13 residues. Germline CDR1 and CDR2: MNHEY and SVGAGI. Trimming removed 6 bases from V and 1 base from J, with 9 bases in between. CDR3 sequence reads: CASSFSSNTEAFF. The CDR3 DNA sequence: TGTGCCAGCAGCTTTTCATCGAACACTGAAGCTTTCTTT.

This clonotype came up a few times. This sequence joins TRBV4-1 and TRBJ2-5, with 8 bases aligning to TRBD1. Per the germline V gene, CDR1 is MGHRA and CDR2 is YSYEKL. The CDR3 has 15 amino acids. V was clipped by 5 bases and J by 3 bases; unmatched bases: 8. In nucleotides, the CDR3 is TGCGCCAGCAGCTACGTACAGGGACAGGAAGAGACCCAGTACTTC. Its protein product is CASSYVQGQEETQYF.

This clonotype has ten or more counts. J is TRBJ2-3 and V is TRBV5-1, with 9 bases lining up with TRBD1. V shed 0 bases, J shed 6 bases, and the junction held 11 bases outside the gene matches. The germline CDR1 and CDR2 sequences are SGHRS and YFSETQ. This CDR3 contains 17 residues. CDR3: CASSLDASGTGRDTQYF. The CDR3 bases are TGCGCCAGCAGCTTGGACGCCTCCGGGACAGGGAGGGATACGCAGTATTTT.

This clonotype has a handful of counts. A much larger clone differs by one base, so this may be a read error. CDR3 nucleotides: TGTGCCAGCAGTCCGGGAAAGGGGGGCGAGCAGTACTTC. Amino acid sequence: CASSPGKGGEQYF. The rearrangement uses TRBV28 and TRBJ2-7, with D possibly called TRBD1 or TRBD2 (6 bases each). CDR3 length equals 13 residues. V lost 5 bases to trimming and J lost 6 bases, with 14 bases between them. Germline CDR1 is MDHEN and CDR2 is SYDVKM.